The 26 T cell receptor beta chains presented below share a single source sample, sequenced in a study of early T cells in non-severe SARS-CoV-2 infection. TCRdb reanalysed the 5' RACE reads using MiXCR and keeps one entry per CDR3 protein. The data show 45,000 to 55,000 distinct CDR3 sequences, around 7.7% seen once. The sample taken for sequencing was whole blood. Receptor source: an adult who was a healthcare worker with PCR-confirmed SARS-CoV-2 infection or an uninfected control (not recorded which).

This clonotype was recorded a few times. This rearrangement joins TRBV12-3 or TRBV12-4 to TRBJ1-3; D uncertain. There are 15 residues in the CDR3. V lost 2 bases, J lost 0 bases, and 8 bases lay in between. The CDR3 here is CASSLSHSSGNTIYF. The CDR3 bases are TGTGCCAGCAGTTTATCCCACAGCTCTGGAAACACCATATATTTT.

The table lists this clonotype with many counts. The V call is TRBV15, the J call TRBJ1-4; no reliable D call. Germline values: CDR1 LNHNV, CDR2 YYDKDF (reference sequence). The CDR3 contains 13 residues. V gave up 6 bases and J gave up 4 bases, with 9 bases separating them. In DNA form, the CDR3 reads TGTGCCACCAGGGCTATTTATAATGAAAAACTGTTTTTT. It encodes CATRAIYNEKLFF.

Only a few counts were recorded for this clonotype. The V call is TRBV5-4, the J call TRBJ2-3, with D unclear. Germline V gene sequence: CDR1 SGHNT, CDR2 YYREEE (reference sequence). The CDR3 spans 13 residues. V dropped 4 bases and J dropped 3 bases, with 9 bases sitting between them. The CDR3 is CASSTRTTDTQYF. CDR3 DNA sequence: TGTGCCAGCAGCACGCGGACGACAGATACGCAGTATTTT.

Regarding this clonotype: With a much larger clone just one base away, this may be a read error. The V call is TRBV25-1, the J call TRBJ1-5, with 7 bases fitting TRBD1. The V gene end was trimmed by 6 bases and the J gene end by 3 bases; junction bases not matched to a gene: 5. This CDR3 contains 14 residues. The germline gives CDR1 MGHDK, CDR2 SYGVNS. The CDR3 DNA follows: TGTGCCAGCAGAGGACAGGACCTCAATCAGCCCCAGCATTTT. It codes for CASRGQDLNQPQHF.

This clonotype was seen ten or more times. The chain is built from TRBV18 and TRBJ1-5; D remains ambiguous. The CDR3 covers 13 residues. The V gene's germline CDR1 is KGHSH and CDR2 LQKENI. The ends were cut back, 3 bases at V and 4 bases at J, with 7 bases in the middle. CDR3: CASSPAGNQPQHF. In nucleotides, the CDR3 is TGTGCCAGCTCACCGGCTGGGAATCAGCCCCAGCATTTT.

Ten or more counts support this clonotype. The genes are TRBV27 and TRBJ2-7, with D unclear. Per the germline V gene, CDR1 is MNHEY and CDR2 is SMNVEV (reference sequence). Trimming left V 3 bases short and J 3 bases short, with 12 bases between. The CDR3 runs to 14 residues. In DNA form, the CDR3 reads TGTGCCAGCAGTTTTAAGGGCAGGCACTACGAGCAGTACTTC. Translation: CASSFKGRHYEQYF.

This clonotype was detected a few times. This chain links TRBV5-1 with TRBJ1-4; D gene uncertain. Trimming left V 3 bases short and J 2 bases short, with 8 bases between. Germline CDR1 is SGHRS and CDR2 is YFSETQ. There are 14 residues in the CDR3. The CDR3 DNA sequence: TGCGCCAGCAGCTCGGGAGTTACTAATGAAAAACTGTTTTTT. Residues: CASSSGVTNEKLFF.

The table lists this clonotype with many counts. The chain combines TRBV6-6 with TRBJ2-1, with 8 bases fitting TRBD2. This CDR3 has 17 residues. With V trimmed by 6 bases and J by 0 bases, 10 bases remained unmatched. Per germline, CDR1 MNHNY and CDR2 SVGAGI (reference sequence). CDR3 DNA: TGTGCCAGCAGCGGGGGGGGAAGGGCAACCTCCTACAATGAGCAGTTCTTC. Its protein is CASSGGGRATSYNEQFF.

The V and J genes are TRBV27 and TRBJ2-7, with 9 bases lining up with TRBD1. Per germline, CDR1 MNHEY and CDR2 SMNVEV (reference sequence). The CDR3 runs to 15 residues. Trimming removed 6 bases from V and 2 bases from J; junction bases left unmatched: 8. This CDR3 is CASRRETGGTYEQYF. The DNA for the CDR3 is TGTGCCAGCAGACGTGAGACAGGGGGGACCTACGAGCAGTACTTC.

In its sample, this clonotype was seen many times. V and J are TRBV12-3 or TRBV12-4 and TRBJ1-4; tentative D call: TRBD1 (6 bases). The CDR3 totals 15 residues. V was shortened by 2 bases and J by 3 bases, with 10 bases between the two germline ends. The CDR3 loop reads CASSLMTGPNEKLFF. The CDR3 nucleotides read TGTGCCAGCAGTTTAATGACAGGACCTAATGAAAAACTGTTTTTT.

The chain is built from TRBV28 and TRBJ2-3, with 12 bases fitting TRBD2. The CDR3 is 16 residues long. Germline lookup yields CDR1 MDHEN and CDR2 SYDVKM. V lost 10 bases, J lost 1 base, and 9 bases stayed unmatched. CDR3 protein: CATCTSGGPGTDTQYF. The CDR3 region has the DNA TGTGCCACCTGCACTAGCGGGGGGCCTGGCACAGATACGCAGTATTTT.

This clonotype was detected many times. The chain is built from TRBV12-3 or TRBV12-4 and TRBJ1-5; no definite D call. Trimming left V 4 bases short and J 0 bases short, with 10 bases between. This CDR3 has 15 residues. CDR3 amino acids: CASSWWGNSNQPQHF. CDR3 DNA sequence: TGTGCCAGCAGTTGGTGGGGAAATAGCAATCAGCCCCAGCATTTT.

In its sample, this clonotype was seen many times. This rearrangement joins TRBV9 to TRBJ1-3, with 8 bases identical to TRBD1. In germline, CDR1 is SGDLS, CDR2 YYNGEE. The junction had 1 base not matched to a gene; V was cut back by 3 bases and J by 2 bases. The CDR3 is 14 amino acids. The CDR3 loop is CASSETGAGNTIYF. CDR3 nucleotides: TGTGCCAGCAGCGAGACAGGGGCTGGAAACACCATATATTTT.

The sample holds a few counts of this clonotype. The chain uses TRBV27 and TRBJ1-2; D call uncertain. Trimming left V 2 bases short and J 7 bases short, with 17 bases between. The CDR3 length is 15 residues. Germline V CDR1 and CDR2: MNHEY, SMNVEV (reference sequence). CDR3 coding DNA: TGTGCCAGCAGTTTAGACGGCACGCCTCTTGCTGGCTACACCTTC. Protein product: CASSLDGTPLAGYTF.

The CDR3 loop is CASSPLLMNTEAFF. CDR3 nucleotide sequence: TGTGCCAGCAGCCCGCTTCTCATGAACACTGAAGCTTTCTTT. The gene calls are TRBV3-1 and TRBJ1-1; unclear D gene. The V end was cut by 4 bases, the J end by 0 bases, with 9 bases between. The CDR3 loop spans 14 amino acids. The V gene's germline CDR1 is LGHDT and CDR2 YNNKEL (reference sequence).

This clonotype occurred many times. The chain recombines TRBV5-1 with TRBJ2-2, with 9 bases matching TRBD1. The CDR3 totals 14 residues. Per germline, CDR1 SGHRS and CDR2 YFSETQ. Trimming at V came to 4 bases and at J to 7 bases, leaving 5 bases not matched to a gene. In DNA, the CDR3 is TGCGCCAGCAGCATGGGACAGGGAATCGGGGAGCTGTTTTTT. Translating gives CASSMGQGIGELFF. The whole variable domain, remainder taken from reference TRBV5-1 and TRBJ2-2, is KAGVTQTPRYLIKTRGQQVTLSCSPISGHRSVSWYQQTPGQGLQFLFEYFSETQRNKGNFPGRFSGRQFSNSRSEMNVSTLELGDSALYLCASSMGQGIGELFFGEGSRLTVL.

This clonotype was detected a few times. The CDR3 DNA follows: TGTGCCAGCAGCGATACTGGGACTAGCGTCCACGAGCAGTACTTC. Translated: CASSDTGTSVHEQYF. V usage is TRBV7-9 and J usage is TRBJ2-7; the match to TRBD2 covers 10 bases. J gave up 5 bases and V 5 bases, and 9 bases lay outside the gene matches. The length of the CDR3 is 15 residues. Germline lookup yields CDR1 SEHNR and CDR2 FQNEAQ (reference sequence).

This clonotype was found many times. The CDR3 coding sequence is TGCGCCAGCAGCCAAAGCTGGCGGGTCCCCAATCAGCCCCAGCATTTT. This codes for CASSQSWRVPNQPQHF. The rearrangement uses TRBV4-1 and TRBJ1-5; D not certain. Germline loops: CDR1 MGHRA, CDR2 YSYEKL. V was cut by 2 bases and J by 3 bases, with 14 bases left in between. The CDR3 has 16 amino acids.

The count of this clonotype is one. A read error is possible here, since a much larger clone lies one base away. The CDR3 is CASSPDGGDNQPQHF. CDR3 DNA sequence: TGTGCCAGCTCACCGGATGGGGGCGACAATCAGCCCCAGCATTTT. This sequence joins TRBV18 and TRBJ1-5, with a tentative D call TRBD1 (6 bases). Germline loops: CDR1 KGHSH, CDR2 LQKENI. The CDR3 is made up of 15 amino acids. V lost 3 bases, J lost 3 bases, and 12 bases lay in between.

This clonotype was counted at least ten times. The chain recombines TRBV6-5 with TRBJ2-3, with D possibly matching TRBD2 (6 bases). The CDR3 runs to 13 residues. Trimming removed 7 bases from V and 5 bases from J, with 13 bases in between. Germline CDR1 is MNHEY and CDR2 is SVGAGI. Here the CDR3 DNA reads TGTGCCAGCAAGAGGGGAGGTCGAGATACGCAGTATTTT. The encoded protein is CASKRGGRDTQYF.

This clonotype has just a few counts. Here the CDR3 reads CASRRSLNSPLHF. The CDR3 DNA is TGTGCCAGCAGGAGGAGCCTAAATTCACCCCTCCACTTT. This sequence joins TRBV2 and TRBJ1-6, with unresolved D. Germline values: CDR1 SNHLY, CDR2 FYNNEI. V was cut by 6 bases and J by 7 bases, with 10 bases left in between. This CDR3 has 13 residues. Full variable domain (rest looked up from reference TRBV2 and TRBJ1-6): EPEVTQTPSHQVTQMGQEVILRCVPISNHLYFYWYRQILGQKVEFLVSFYNNEISEKSEIFDDQFSVERPDGSNFTLKIRSTKLEDSAMYFCASRRSLNSPLHFGNGTRLTVT.

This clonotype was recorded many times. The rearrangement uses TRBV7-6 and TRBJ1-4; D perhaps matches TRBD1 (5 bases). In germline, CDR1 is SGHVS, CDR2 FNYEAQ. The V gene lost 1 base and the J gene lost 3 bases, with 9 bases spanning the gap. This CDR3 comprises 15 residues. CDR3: CASSLGGSANEKLFF. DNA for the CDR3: TGTGCCAGCAGCTTAGGGGGGTCAGCTAATGAAAAACTGTTTTTT.

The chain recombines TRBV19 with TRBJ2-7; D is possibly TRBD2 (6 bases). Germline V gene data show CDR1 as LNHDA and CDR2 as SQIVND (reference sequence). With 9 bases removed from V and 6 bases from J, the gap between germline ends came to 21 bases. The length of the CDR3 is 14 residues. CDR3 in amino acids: CASSSRDFTSEQYF. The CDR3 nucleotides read TGTGCCAGCTCCTCCCGGGACTTTACCAGCGAGCAGTACTTC.

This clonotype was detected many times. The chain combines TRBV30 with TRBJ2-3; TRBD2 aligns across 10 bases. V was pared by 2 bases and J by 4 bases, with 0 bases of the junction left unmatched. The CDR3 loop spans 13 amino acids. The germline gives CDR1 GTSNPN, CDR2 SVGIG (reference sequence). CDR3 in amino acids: CAWSSGGADTQYF. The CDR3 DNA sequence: TGTGCCTGGAGTAGCGGGGGGGCAGATACGCAGTATTTT.

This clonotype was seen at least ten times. The DNA for the CDR3 is TGTGCCCTTTGGGGCAGAACCGGGGAGCTGTTTTTT. This gives the protein CALWGRTGELFF. The V gene is TRBV6-1, the J gene TRBJ2-2; tentative D call: TRBD1 (5 bases). The CDR3 runs to 12 residues. Trimming left V 11 bases short and J 5 bases short, with 12 bases between. CDR1 and CDR2 (germline): MNHNS, SASEGT.

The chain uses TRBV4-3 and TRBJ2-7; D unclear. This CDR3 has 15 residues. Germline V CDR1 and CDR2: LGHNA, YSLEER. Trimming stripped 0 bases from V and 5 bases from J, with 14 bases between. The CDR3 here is CASSQDTDGGDEQYF. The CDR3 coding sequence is TGCGCCAGCAGCCAAGATACGGACGGTGGGGACGAGCAGTACTTC.